This TCR beta chain was sequenced for a study of CD8 T cells in ankylosing spondylitis. Quantitative 5'-RACE with molecular barcodes produced the TCR beta libraries. TCRdb fed the 5' RACE reads into MiXCR, producing one record per CDR3 protein. This sample yields roughly 440,000 distinct CDR3 sequences, of which 17% are seen a single time; around 0.92% belongs to the top ten. Trimming stripped 7 bases from V and 3 bases from J, with 12 bases between. This CDR3 has 13 amino acids. Per the germline V gene, CDR1 is DFQATT and CDR2 is SNEGSKA (reference sequence). Points from the study as a whole: Made up of 7 to 9 highly homologous variants, a TCR beta motif appeared characteristic of ankylosing spondylitis blood. Matched ankylosing spondylitis synovial fluid reportedly contained a significantly enriched population of disease-linked clones. Reactive arthritis synovial fluid and blood were previously reported to contain some motif variants. Disease-linked clones bore a CD8+ phenotype, appearing relatively rarely in peripheral blood.

This clonotype was seen more than once but under ten times. No antigen is known for it. The chain recombines TRBV20-1 with TRBJ1-4; no firm D call. The sequence derives from a male donor with ankylosing spondylitis. Sequencing input: blood, either unsorted or a sorted T cell fraction (not recorded which). For the CDR3, the DNA is TGCAGTGTTGCCCGGGATCCTAATGAAAAACTGTTTTTT. This gives the protein CSVARDPNEKLFF.